This T cell receptor (beta chain) was observed in a study of cytomegalovirus exposure and HLA in healthy donors. Study information: In a previous analysis, around 110 million unique TCR beta sequences were found from approximately 180 million T cells. Among the 398 genotyped donors, more than 70% were placed in the Caucasian-associated ancestry cluster. Study results and caveats: Presence/absence analyses treated sequencing depth as roughly uniform across donors.

Germline V gene sequence: CDR1 SEHNR, CDR2 FQNEAQ (reference sequence). The CDR3 length is 16 residues. Trimming cost V 4 bases and J 3 bases; bases outside gene matches: 9. A multiplex PCR was run with 60 Vbeta primers and 13 Jbeta primers. The method was immunoSEQ multiplex PCR; TCRdb's version includes in-frame clones alone and lacks a portion of them. The data hold around 99,000 clones, with 73% observed a single time. A word on this clone: The antigen is unknown.

Sequencing was done on a sample of PBMCs. V and J are TRBV7-9 and TRBJ1-2, with 9 bases identical to TRBD1. The source of this sequence is a man in his forties or fifties in good health and CMV-seronegative. This CDR3 is CASSSSGTGLYYGYTF. CDR3 bases: TGTGCCAGCAGCTCGTCCGGGACAGGGCTGTACTATGGCTACACCTTC. Full variable domain (remainder filled in from reference TRBV7-9 and TRBJ1-2): DTGVSQNPRHKITKRGQNVTFRCDPISEHNRLYWYRQTLGQGPEFLTYFQNEAQLEKSRLLSDRFSAERPKGSFSTLEIQRTEQGDSAMYLCASSSSGTGLYYGYTFGSGTRLTVV.